This TCR beta chain was retrieved from a study of cytomegalovirus exposure and HLA in healthy donors. Overall study: Within the Caucasian-associated ancestry cluster were 65% to 85% of the roughly 400 genotyped donors.

There are 14 residues in the CDR3. Trimming stripped 3 bases from V and 1 base from J, with 10 bases between. Germline CDR1 and CDR2: SGDLS and YYNGEE. On this clone itself: The antigen is undetermined.

Study observations and caveats: In the analysis, some V segments, TRBV6-2 and TRBV6-3 included, were excluded as indistinguishable.

PCR amplification relied on 60 Vbeta primers (plus 13 Jbeta primers). TCRdb's table, derived via immunoSEQ multiplex PCR, lists solely in-frame clones and lacks some. The sample contains approximately 93,000 clones, around three quarters of which appear only once. This chain joins TRBV9 and TRBJ2-5; a possible D gene is TRBD1 (6 bases). Sequences were obtained from PBMCs. The source of this sequence is a male donor in good health and CMV-seropositive. CDR3 loop: CASSAGTLQETQYF. The CDR3 DNA sequence: TGTGCCAGCAGCGCGGGGACACTCCAAGAGACCCAGTACTTC. Looking up the rest from reference TRBV9 and TRBJ2-5 gives the full variable domain: DSGVTQTPKHLITATGQRVTLRCSPRSGDLSVYWYQQSLDQGLQFLIQYYNGEERAKGNILERFSAQQFPDLHSELNLSSLELGDSALYFCASSAGTLQETQYFGPGTRLLVL.